The T cell receptor (beta chain) described here comes from a study of cytomegalovirus exposure and HLA in healthy donors. Whole-study findings and limits: A later analysis revealed that TCR association rates differed between HLA loci, peaking at DRB1 and bottoming out at HLA-C. Data from an earlier analysis indicated that most TCR beta V segments were productive either about 87% or about 30% of the time.

About this clone: Its antigen is unknown.

The PCR ran on 60 Vbeta and 13 Jbeta primers. Sequencing used immunoSEQ multiplex PCR; TCRdb keeps in-frame clones, though not all of them. The sample lists around 150,000 clones, more than 65% occurring once. At sampling all donors were nominally healthy, likely with unrecorded immune exposures. CDR1 and CDR2 (germline): MGHRA, YSYEKL. The CDR3 has 16 amino acids. The ends were cut back, 0 bases at V and 3 bases at J, with 12 bases in the middle. The source is a man aged 45-60 years in good health and CMV-seropositive. The chain couples TRBV4-1 to TRBJ1-3, with D perhaps matching TRBD1 (5 bases). The sequenced sample was PBMCs. CDR3 loop: CASSQDRGQVGNTIYF. CDR3 coding DNA: TGCGCCAGCAGCCAAGATCGAGGACAAGTTGGAAACACCATATATTTT.